This T cell receptor beta chain derives from a study of control samples from healthy donors and cancer patients. Method: immunoSEQ multiplex PCR; TCRdb's copy keeps in-frame clones and lacks some. The sample has about 140,000 clones; about 90% are singletons. Sequences were obtained from blood. This clonotype was sampled from a man aged 18 to 30 in good health.

CDR3 bases: TGTGCCAGCAGCCAAGGTATAGGACAGGCGAACTCCTACGAGCAGTACTTC. It yields the protein CASSQGIGQANSYEQYF. The chain carries TRBV3-1 (or the pseudogene TRBV3-2) and TRBJ2-7; 7 bases align to TRBD1. The CDR3 spans 17 residues. Looked up from germline, CDR1 is LGHDT and CDR2 is YNNKEL (reference sequence). After removal of 1 base from V and 0 bases from J, the junction contained 9 bases not matched to a gene.